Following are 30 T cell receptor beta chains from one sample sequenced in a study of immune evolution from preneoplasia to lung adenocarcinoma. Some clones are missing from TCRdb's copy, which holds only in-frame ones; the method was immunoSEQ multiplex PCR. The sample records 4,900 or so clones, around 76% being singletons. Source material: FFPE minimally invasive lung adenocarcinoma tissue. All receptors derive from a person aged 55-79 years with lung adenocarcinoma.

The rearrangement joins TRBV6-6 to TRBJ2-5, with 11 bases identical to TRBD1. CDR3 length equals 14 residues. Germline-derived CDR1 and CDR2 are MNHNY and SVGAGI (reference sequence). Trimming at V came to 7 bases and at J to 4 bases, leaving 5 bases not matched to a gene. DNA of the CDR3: TGTGCCAGCACCCGGACAGGGGGCGTAGAGACCCAGTACTTC. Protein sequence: CASTRTGGVETQYF.

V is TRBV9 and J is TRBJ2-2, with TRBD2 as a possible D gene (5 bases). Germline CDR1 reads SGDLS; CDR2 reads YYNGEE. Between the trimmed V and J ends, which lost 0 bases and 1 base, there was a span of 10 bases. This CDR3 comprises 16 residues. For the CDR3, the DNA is TGTGCCAGCAGCGTAGAGGGAGCTGAGAACACCGGGGAGCTGTTTTTT. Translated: CASSVEGAENTGELFF.

The CDR3: CASSLGTNDELFF. CDR3 coding DNA: TGTGCCAGCAGCTTGGGGACTAATGACGAACTGTTTTTT. The chain uses TRBV5-4 and TRBJ2-2; TRBD2 is a possible D gene (6 bases). Germline-derived CDR1 and CDR2 are SGHNT and YYREEE (reference sequence). The V and J ends lost 0 bases and 14 bases respectively, with 14 bases between them. The CDR3 has 13 residues.

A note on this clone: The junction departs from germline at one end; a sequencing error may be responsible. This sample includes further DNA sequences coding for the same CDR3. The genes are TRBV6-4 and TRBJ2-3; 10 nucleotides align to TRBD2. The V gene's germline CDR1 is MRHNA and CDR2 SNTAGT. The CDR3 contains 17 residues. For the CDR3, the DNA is TGTGCTAGCAGTGACTCTCACACTAGCGGGGGCACAGATACGCAGTATTTT. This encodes CASSDSHTSGGTDTQYF.

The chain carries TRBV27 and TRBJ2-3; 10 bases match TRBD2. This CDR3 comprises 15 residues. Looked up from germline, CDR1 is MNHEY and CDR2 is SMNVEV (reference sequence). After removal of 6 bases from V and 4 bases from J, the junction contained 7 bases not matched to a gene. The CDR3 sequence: CASRPAGGPADTQYF. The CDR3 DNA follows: TGTGCCAGCAGGCCAGCGGGGGGGCCGGCAGATACGCAGTATTTT.

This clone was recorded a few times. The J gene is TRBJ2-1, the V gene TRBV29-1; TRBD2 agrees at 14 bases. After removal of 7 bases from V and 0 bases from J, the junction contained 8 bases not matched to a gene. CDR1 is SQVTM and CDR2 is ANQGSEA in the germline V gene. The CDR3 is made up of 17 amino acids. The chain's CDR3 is CSGSGTSGSSSYNEQFF. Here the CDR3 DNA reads TGCAGCGGGTCCGGGACTAGCGGGAGCTCCTCCTACAATGAGCAGTTCTTC.

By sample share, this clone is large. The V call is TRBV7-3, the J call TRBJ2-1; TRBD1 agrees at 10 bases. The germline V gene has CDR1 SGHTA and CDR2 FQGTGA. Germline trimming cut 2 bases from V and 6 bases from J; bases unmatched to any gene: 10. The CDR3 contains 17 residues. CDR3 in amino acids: CASSLDPGTGVSNEQFF. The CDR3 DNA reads TGTGCCAGCAGCTTAGACCCCGGGACAGGGGTTTCCAATGAGCAGTTCTTC. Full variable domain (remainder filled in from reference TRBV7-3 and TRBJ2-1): GAGVSQTPSNKVTEKGKYVELRCDPISGHTALYWYRQSLGQGPEFLIYFQGTGAADDSGLPNDRFFAVRPEGSVSTLKIQRTERGDSAVYLCASSLDPGTGVSNEQFFGPGTRLTVL.

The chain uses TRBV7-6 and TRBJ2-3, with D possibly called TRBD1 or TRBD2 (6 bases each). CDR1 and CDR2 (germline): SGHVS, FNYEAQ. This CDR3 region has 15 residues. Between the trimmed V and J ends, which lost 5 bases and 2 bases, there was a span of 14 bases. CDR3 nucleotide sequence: TGTGCCAGCAGCACATACGGGGGCGCCACAGATACGCAGTATTTT. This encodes CASSTYGGATDTQYF.

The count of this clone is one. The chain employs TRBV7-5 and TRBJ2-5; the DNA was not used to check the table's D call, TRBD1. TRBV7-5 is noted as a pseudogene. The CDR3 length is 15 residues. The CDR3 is CASSSVTGQQETQYF. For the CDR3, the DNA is TGTGCCAGCAGCTCCGTTACGGGACAACAAGAGACCCAGTACTTC.

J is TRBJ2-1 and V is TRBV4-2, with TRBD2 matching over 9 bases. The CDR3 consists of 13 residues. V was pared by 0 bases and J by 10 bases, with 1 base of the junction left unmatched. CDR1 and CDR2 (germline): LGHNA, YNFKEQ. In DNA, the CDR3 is TGTGCCAGCAGCCAAGACCTAGCGGGGGAGCAGTTCTTC. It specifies CASSQDLAGEQFF.

Here the CDR3 DNA reads TGTGCCAGCAGTTACGGGGGGGGTGGGTACGAGCAGTACTTC. As protein: CASSYGGGGYEQYF. This rearrangement joins TRBV6-5 to TRBJ2-7; TRBD2 agrees at 7 bases. CDR3 size: 14 residues. Germline V gives CDR1 MNHEY, CDR2 SVGAGI. With V trimmed by 2 bases and J by 4 bases, 5 bases remained unmatched.

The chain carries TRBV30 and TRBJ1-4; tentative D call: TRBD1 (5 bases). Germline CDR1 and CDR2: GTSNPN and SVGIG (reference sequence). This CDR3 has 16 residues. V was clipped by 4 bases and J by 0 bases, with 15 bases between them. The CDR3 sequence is CAWNWGPAPTNEKLFF. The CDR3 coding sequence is TGTGCCTGGAATTGGGGCCCGGCCCCAACTAATGAAAAACTGTTTTTT.

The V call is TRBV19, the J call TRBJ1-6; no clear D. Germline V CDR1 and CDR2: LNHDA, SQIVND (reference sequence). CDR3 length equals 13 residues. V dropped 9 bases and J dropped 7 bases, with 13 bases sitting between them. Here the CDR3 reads CASQDRLNSPLHF. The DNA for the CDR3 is TGTGCCAGCCAGGACCGCCTAAATTCACCCCTCCACTTT.

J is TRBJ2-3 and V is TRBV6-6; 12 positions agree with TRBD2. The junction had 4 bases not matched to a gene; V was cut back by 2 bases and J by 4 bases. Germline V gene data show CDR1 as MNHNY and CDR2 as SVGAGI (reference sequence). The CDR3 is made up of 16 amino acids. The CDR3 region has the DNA TGTGCCAGCAGTTACCCTAGCGGGGGGGCCCCAGATACGCAGTATTTT. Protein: CASSYPSGGAPDTQYF.

Written as DNA, the CDR3 is TGTGCCAGCAGTGACTCGGGAGGGGCGACGGGGGAGCTGTTTTTT. This encodes CASSDSGGATGELFF. The chain combines TRBV6-4 with TRBJ2-2; 7 bases align to TRBD2. The V gene's germline CDR1 is MRHNA and CDR2 SNTAGT. V trimming: 0 bases; J trimming: 8 bases; junction bases outside the gene matches: 6. The CDR3 has 15 residues.

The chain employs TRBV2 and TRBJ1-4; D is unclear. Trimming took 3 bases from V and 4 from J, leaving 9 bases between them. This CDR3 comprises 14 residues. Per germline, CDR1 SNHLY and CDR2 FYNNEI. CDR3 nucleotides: TGTGCCAGCAGTGAGAGGGTCTATAATGAAAAACTGTTTTTT. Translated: CASSERVYNEKLFF. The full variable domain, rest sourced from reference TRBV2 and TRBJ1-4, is EPEVTQTPSHQVTQMGQEVILRCVPISNHLYFYWYRQILGQKVEFLVSFYNNEISEKSEIFDDQFSVERPDGSNFTLKIRSTKLEDSAMYFCASSERVYNEKLFFGSGTQLSVL.

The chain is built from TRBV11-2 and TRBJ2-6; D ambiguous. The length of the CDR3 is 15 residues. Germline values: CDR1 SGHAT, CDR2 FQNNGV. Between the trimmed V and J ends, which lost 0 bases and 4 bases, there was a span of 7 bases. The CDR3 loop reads CASSLEGSGANVLTF. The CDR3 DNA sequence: TGTGCCAGCAGCTTAGAGGGTTCCGGGGCCAACGTCCTGACTTTC.

CDR3 residues: CASSLDVWGTYGYTF. The CDR3 bases are TGTGCCAGCAGCTTGGACGTTTGGGGGACCTATGGCTACACCTTC. The rearrangement joins TRBV5-6 to TRBJ1-2; a possible D gene is TRBD1 (5 bases). V gave up 0 bases and J gave up 4 bases, with 13 bases separating them. This CDR3 region has 15 residues. Per germline, CDR1 SGHDT and CDR2 YYEEEE.

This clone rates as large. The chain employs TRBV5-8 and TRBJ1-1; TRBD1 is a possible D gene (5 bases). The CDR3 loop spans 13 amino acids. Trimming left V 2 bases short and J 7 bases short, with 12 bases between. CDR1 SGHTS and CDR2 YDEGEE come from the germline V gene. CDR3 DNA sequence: TGTGCCAGCAGCTTCCGGGGAAGGGGTGAAGCTTTCTTT. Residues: CASSFRGRGEAFF.

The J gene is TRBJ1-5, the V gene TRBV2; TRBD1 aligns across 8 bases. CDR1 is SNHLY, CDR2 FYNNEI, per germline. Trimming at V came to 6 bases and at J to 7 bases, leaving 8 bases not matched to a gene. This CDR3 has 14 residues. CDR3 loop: CASRPGQGTQPQHF. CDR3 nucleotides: TGTGCCAGCAGACCCGGACAGGGTACCCAGCCCCAGCATTTT. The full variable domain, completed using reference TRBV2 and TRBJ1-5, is EPEVTQTPSHQVTQMGQEVILRCVPISNHLYFYWYRQILGQKVEFLVSFYNNEISEKSEIFDDQFSVERPDGSNFTLKIRSTKLEDSAMYFCASRPGQGTQPQHFGDGTRLSIL.

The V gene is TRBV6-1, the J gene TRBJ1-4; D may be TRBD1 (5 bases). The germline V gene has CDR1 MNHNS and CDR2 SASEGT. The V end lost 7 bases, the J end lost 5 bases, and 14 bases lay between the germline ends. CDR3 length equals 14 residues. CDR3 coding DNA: TGTGCCAGCAAGACGGGGCACCACAATGAAAAACTGTTTTTT. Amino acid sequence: CASKTGHHNEKLFF.

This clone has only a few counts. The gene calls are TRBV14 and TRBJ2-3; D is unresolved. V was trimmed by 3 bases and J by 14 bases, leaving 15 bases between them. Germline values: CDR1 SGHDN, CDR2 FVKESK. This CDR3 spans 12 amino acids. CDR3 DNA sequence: TGTGCCAGCAGCCACGTCGGTACTACTTGGTATTTT. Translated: CASSHVGTTWYF.

The CDR3 spells CASSWTSGAGGELFF. In nucleotides, the CDR3 is TGTGCCAGCAGCTGGACTAGCGGGGCAGGCGGGGAGCTGTTTTTT. The chain uses TRBV11-2 and TRBJ2-2; 12 positions match TRBD2. This CDR3 is built from 15 residues. Germline loops: CDR1 SGHAT, CDR2 FQNNGV. With 4 bases clipped from V and 7 bases from J, the junction kept 4 bases outside the gene matches.

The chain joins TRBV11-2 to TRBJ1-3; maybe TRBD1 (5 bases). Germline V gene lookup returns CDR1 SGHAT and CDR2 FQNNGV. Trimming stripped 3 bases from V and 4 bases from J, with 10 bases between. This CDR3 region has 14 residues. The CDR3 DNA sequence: TGTGCCAGCAGCTTGGGACTAGGGGGAAACACCATATATTTT. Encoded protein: CASSLGLGGNTIYF.

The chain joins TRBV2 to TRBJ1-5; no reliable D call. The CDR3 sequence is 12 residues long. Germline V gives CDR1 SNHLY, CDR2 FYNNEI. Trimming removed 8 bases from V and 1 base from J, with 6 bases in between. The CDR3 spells CASRGSNQPQHF. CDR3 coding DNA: TGTGCCAGCCGAGGCAGCAATCAGCCCCAGCATTTT.

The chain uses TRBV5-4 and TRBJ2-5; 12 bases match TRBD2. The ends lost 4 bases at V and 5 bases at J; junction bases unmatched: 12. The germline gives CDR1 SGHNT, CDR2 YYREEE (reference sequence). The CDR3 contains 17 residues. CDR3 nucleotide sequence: TGTGCCAGCAGCCTGGGGGCGCTAGCGGGGGGGGCGGAGACCCAGTACTTC. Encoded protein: CASSLGALAGGAETQYF.

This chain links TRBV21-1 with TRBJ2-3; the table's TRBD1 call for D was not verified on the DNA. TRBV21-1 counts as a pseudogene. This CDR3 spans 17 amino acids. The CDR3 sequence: CASSKQTTGPPADTQYF. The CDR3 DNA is TGTGCCAGCAGCAAACAGACGACAGGGCCACCGGCAGATACGCAGTATTTT.

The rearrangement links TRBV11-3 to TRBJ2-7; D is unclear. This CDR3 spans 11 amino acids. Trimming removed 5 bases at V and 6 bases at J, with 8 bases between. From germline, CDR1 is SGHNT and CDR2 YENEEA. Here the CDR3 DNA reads TGTGCCAGCAGCCTACAACTCGAGCAGTACTTC. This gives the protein CASSLQLEQYF. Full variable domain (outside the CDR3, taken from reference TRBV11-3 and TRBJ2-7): EAGVVQSPRYKIIEKKQPVAFWCNPISGHNTLYWYLQNLGQGPELLIRYENEEAVDDSQLPKDRFSAERLKGVDSTLKIQPAELGDSAVYLCASSLQLEQYFGPGTRLTVT.

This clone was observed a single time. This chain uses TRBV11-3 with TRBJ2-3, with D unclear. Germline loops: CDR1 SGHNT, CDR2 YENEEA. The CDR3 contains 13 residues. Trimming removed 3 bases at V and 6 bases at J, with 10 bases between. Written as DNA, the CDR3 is TGTGCCAGCAGCTTCCTCTTAGCTGATACGCAGTATTTT. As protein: CASSFLLADTQYF.

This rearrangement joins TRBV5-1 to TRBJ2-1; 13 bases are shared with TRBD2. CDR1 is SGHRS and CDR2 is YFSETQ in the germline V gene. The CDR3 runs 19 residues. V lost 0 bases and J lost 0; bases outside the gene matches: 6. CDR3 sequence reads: CASSLDRTSGGRSYNEQFF. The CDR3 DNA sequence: TGCGCCAGCAGCTTGGACAGGACTAGCGGGGGCCGCTCCTACAATGAGCAGTTCTTC.